Shown below are 30 T cell receptor beta chains from a single sample sequenced in a study of blood T cells in healthy people across ages. A second PCR of 7 to 11 cycles used a sample-barcoded 5' primer and a J-beta primer mix. A single record per CDR3 protein comes from TCRdb applying MiXCR to the 5' RACE reads. The table has about a million distinct CDR3 sequences, around 54% seen once. Sample: blood. Receptors were obtained from a woman aged 55-70 years in good health.

The chain combines TRBV20-1 with TRBJ2-7, with D maybe TRBD1 (5 bases). The CDR3 spans 16 residues. Germline loops: CDR1 DFQATT, CDR2 SNEGSKA (reference sequence). Trimming stripped 4 bases from V and 3 bases from J, with 22 bases between. The CDR3 bases are TGCAGTGCTACCTATCCTTATACACAGGCATTCTACGAGCAGTACTTC. It yields the protein CSATYPYTQAFYEQYF.

This clonotype was recorded a few times. The chain combines TRBV6-1 with TRBJ2-4, with 9 bases lining up with TRBD1. Per the germline V gene, CDR1 is MNHNS and CDR2 is SASEGT. The CDR3 length is 19 residues. V gave up 6 bases and J gave up 3 bases; unmatched junction bases: 18. The CDR3 coding sequence is TGTGCCAGCAGCCATTCGGGACAGGGTAGTCAGTGGCACAAAAACATTCAGTACTTC. It specifies CASSHSGQGSQWHKNIQYF.

This clonotype showed up just once. The rearrangement joins TRBV4-1 to TRBJ2-7; D gene uncertain. The DNA end favors TRBJ2-5, so the J call may be wrong. The CDR3 sequence is 14 residues long. Germline V CDR1 and CDR2: MGHRA, YSYEKL. The CDR3 DNA sequence: TGCGCCAGCAGCAAAGGATGGTCACAAGAGACCCAGTACTTC. Protein product: CASSKGWSQETQYF.

This clonotype was picked up many times. This chain connects TRBV29-1 to TRBJ2-5; unclear D gene. Germline CDR1 is SQVTM and CDR2 is ANQGSEA. This CDR3 region has 11 residues. Trimming pared 4 bases from V and 2 bases from J, leaving 5 bases between. The CDR3 protein is CSVGVQETQYF. The CDR3 DNA reads as TGCAGCGTTGGAGTTCAAGAGACCCAGTACTTC.

This clonotype has ten or more counts. The rearrangement uses TRBV12-3 or TRBV12-4 and TRBJ2-3; tentative D call: TRBD1 (6 bases). The CDR3 contains 14 residues. V lost 6 bases and J lost 0, with 10 bases in between. The CDR3 spells CASSFTGSTDTQYF. The CDR3 nucleotides read TGTGCCAGCAGCTTTACAGGGAGCACAGATACGCAGTATTTT.

This clonotype was detected ten times or more. The CDR3 nucleotides are TGTGCCAGCAGCTCAACGGGATATACAGATACGCAGTATTTT. Its protein product is CASSSTGYTDTQYF. The genes are TRBV7-2 and TRBJ2-3, with D possibly TRBD2 on 5 matching bases. The V gene lost 4 bases and the J gene lost 3 bases, with 11 bases spanning the gap. Germline V gene lookup returns CDR1 SGHTA and CDR2 FQGNSA. The CDR3 loop spans 14 amino acids.

The V call is TRBV7-8, the J call TRBJ2-1; D tentatively reads TRBD1 or TRBD2 (5 bases each). The CDR3 length is 18 residues. Trimming shortened V by 7 bases and J by 0 bases, and 22 bases separated the two germline ends. CDR1 is SGHVS and CDR2 is FQNEAQ in the germline V gene. The CDR3 is CASTGPGGPNPSYNEQFF. The CDR3 bases are TGTGCCAGCACGGGACCCGGTGGTCCCAATCCCTCCTACAATGAGCAGTTCTTC.

This chain links TRBV3-1 with TRBJ2-7; 11 nucleotides match TRBD2. Per the germline V gene, CDR1 is LGHDT and CDR2 is YNNKEL (reference sequence). The CDR3 is 15 residues long. V trimming: 3 bases; J trimming: 9 bases; junction bases outside the gene matches: 10. CDR3 sequence: CASSQQTSGTGGQYF. CDR3 nucleotides: TGTGCCAGCAGCCAGCAGACTAGCGGGACGGGGGGGCAGTACTTC.

The V call is TRBV4-1, the J call TRBJ2-3; D is perhaps TRBD1 (6 bases). The V gene's germline CDR1 is MGHRA and CDR2 YSYEKL. The CDR3 covers 14 residues. The V end lost 4 bases, the J end lost 6 bases, and 14 bases lay between the germline ends. CDR3 in amino acids: CASSRVQTGDTQYF. The CDR3 DNA reads TGCGCCAGCAGCCGGGTCCAAACAGGGGATACGCAGTATTTT.

This clonotype came up once. The J gene is TRBJ2-1, the V gene TRBV11-2; 8 nucleotides match TRBD2. With V trimmed by 6 bases and J by 15 bases, 7 bases remained unmatched. CDR3 size: 11 residues. Germline V lookup: CDR1 SGHAT, CDR2 FQNNGV. Written as DNA, the CDR3 is TGTGCCAGCAGGTACGGGACTAGTCTGTTCTTC. Amino acid sequence: CASRYGTSLFF.

On this clonotype: A read error may be the cause here, since a much bigger clone is one base away. The chain has TRBV6-5 and TRBJ1-2; a weak D match, TRBD1 (5 bases). This CDR3 region has 12 residues. CDR1 MNHEY and CDR2 SVGAGI come from the germline V gene. The CDR3: CASSYFGGGHTF. CDR3 nucleotide sequence: TGTGCCAGCAGTTACTTTGGGGGTGGCCACACCTTC.

Worth noting for this clonotype: Mismatch with germline at one junction end may stem from a read error. CDR3 bases: TGCAGTGCTAGCGGACTAGCGGCTCAAAAAATGGTGAATGGGCAGTTCTTC. It translates to CSASGLAAQKMVNGQFF. V and J are TRBV20-1 and TRBJ2-1; 10 positions match TRBD2. CDR1 is DFQATT, CDR2 SNEGSKA, per germline (reference sequence). This CDR3 comprises 17 residues.

This chain links TRBV27 with TRBJ1-2; no clear D gene. The ends were cut back, 5 bases at V and 4 bases at J, with 14 bases in the middle. This CDR3 spans 14 amino acids. Germline values: CDR1 MNHEY, CDR2 SMNVEV (reference sequence). CDR3 amino acids: CASSLTTTTYGYTF. The CDR3 nucleotides are TGTGCCAGCAGTCTTACAACGACTACCTATGGCTACACCTTC.

This clonotype appeared a single time. J is TRBJ2-7 and V is TRBV3-1, with 11 bases matching TRBD2. Trimming at V came to 4 bases and at J to 7 bases, leaving 6 bases not matched to a gene. Germline lookup yields CDR1 LGHDT and CDR2 YNNKEL (reference sequence). The CDR3 length is 14 residues. This chain's CDR3 is CASSPRRTSGEQYF. CDR3 nucleotides: TGTGCCAGCAGCCCCCGCCGGACTAGCGGGGAGCAGTACTTC.

CDR3 in amino acids: CSARDIRRDSYNEQFF. The DNA for the CDR3 is TGCAGTGCTAGAGATATAAGACGGGACTCCTACAATGAGCAGTTCTTC. The rearrangement joins TRBV20-1 to TRBJ2-1; D might be TRBD2 (5 bases). The V end lost 0 bases, the J end lost 0 bases, and 12 bases lay between the germline ends. The CDR3 consists of 16 residues. The germline gives CDR1 DFQATT, CDR2 SNEGSKA (reference sequence).

This clonotype has more than one count but fewer than ten. The V gene is TRBV4-1, the J gene TRBJ2-5, with D perhaps assigned TRBD1 or TRBD2 (5 bases each). The CDR3 contains 16 residues. V lost 0 bases, J lost 2 bases, and 13 bases lay in between. CDR1 MGHRA and CDR2 YSYEKL come from the germline V gene. The chain's CDR3 is CASSQEGTVPQETQYF. In DNA form, the CDR3 reads TGCGCCAGCAGCCAAGAGGGGACGGTGCCTCAAGAGACCCAGTACTTC.

The genes are TRBV4-1 and TRBJ2-1; 9 positions match TRBD2. In germline, CDR1 is MGHRA, CDR2 YSYEKL. The CDR3 loop spans 16 amino acids. Germline trimming cut 1 base from V and 4 bases from J; bases unmatched to any gene: 5. CDR3 in amino acids: CASSQGETSGYNEQFF. In nucleotides, the CDR3 is TGCGCCAGCAGCCAAGGGGAGACTAGCGGTTACAATGAGCAGTTCTTC.

This chain uses TRBV12-3 or TRBV12-4 with TRBJ1-2; 8 bases are shared with TRBD1. This CDR3 has 14 residues. Germline trimming cut 5 bases from V and 5 bases from J; bases unmatched to any gene: 7. Written as DNA, the CDR3 is TGTGCCAGCAGTCCACCAGGGGGCCCATATGGCTACACCTTC. As protein: CASSPPGGPYGYTF.

In this sample, this clonotype turned up a few times. The chain carries TRBV20-1 and TRBJ1-2; possibly TRBD1 for D (6 bases). The CDR3 has 15 amino acids. Germline V gene data show CDR1 as DFQATT and CDR2 as SNEGSKA (reference sequence). The germline V and J ends were trimmed by 3 bases and 4 bases, with 18 bases remaining between them. The CDR3 region has the DNA TGCAGTGCTAGGATGACGACAGGCACCATCTATGGCTACACCTTC. It specifies CSARMTTGTIYGYTF.

V and J are TRBV7-2 and TRBJ1-4; 8 bases agree with TRBD1. V lost 4 bases, J lost 10 bases, and 11 bases stayed unmatched. This CDR3 is 15 amino acids long. Germline CDR1 reads SGHTA; CDR2 reads FQGNSA. CDR3 region: CASSSNRGDLRKLFF. The CDR3 bases are TGTGCCAGCAGCTCAAACAGGGGGGACCTACGAAAACTGTTTTTT.

This chain joins TRBV14 and TRBJ2-3, with TRBD2 identical over 13 bases. This CDR3 is built from 16 residues. Germline lookup yields CDR1 SGHDN and CDR2 FVKESK. V was clipped by 1 base and J by 11 bases; unmatched bases: 9. The CDR3 region is CASSQATSGRSRRQYF. The CDR3, as DNA: TGTGCCAGCAGCCAAGCGACTAGCGGGAGGTCGCGGAGGCAGTATTTT.

In the case of this clonotype: One junction end does not reproduce the germline sequence, and a read error may be involved. The genes are TRBV30 and TRBJ1-5; D is undetermined. The CDR3 contains 12 residues. The V gene's germline CDR1 is GTSNPN and CDR2 SVGIG (reference sequence). CDR3 loop: CAGSFYDQPQHF. The CDR3 bases are TGTGCCGGGAGTTTCTACGATCAGCCCCAGCATTTT.

This clonotype was found many times. V gene TRBV7-9 combines with J gene TRBJ2-5; 12 bases map to TRBD2. The CDR3 length is 21 residues. The J segment lost 2 bases and the V segment lost 6 bases, leaving 22 bases of the junction unmatched. CDR1 is SEHNR and CDR2 is FQNEAQ in the germline V gene (reference sequence). The CDR3 reads CASRTTGGLAGSKGPQETQYF. The CDR3 DNA is TGTGCCAGCAGAACTACCGGTGGACTAGCGGGATCCAAGGGGCCACAAGAGACCCAGTACTTC.

This clonotype showed up many times. J is TRBJ2-3 and V is TRBV7-3; 8 bases are a match to TRBD2. CDR3 length equals 16 residues. Germline CDR1 SGHTA, CDR2 FQGTGA. V lost 0 bases, J lost 6 bases, and 8 bases stayed unmatched. The CDR3 DNA is TGTGCCAGCAGCTTAACTAGCGGGATGAGGGGGGATACGCAGTATTTT. Its protein product is CASSLTSGMRGDTQYF.

The gene calls are TRBV28 and TRBJ2-5; TRBD2 matches 8 bases. The CDR3 runs to 15 residues. Germline CDR1 MDHEN, CDR2 SYDVKM. Losses at the gene ends were 7 bases for V and 7 bases for J; bases not matched to a gene: 14. CDR3 bases: TGTGCCAGCAACGGGAGGACTAGCCGGATGTGGACCCAGTACTTC. Its translation is CASNGRTSRMWTQYF.

The J gene is TRBJ1-5, the V gene TRBV5-1, with 9 nucleotides matching TRBD1. Germline V gives CDR1 SGHRS, CDR2 YFSETQ. V lost 4 bases and J lost 6; bases outside the gene matches: 2. The CDR3 has 13 residues. Here the CDR3 DNA reads TGCGCCAGCAGCGAGGACAGGGGTCAGCCCCAGCATTTT. The encoded protein is CASSEDRGQPQHF.

V is TRBV20-1 and J is TRBJ1-4, with D possibly TRBD1 on 5 matching bases. Trimming removed 3 bases at V and 7 bases at J, with 12 bases between. The CDR3 covers 13 residues. Germline V CDR1 and CDR2: DFQATT, SNEGSKA (reference sequence). The chain's CDR3 is CSASVREAEKLFF. The CDR3 nucleotides are TGCAGTGCTAGTGTCAGGGAGGCTGAAAAACTGTTTTTT.

This chain joins TRBV11-2 and TRBJ1-2; 8 bases are shared with TRBD1. V was clipped by 0 bases and J by 5 bases; unmatched bases: 5. The germline V gene has CDR1 SGHAT and CDR2 FQNNGV. This CDR3 is 15 amino acids long. DNA for the CDR3: TGTGCCAGCAGCTTAGAGCCGCAGGGGGCATATGGCTACACCTTC. As protein: CASSLEPQGAYGYTF.

The chain combines TRBV9 with TRBJ2-7; D may be TRBD1 (6 bases). With the DNA end fitting TRBJ2-5 better, the J assignment may be wrong. Looked up from germline, CDR1 is SGDLS and CDR2 is YYNGEE. The CDR3 runs to 15 residues. The CDR3 sequence is CASSVVKGDRETQYF. The DNA for the CDR3 is TGTGCCAGCAGCGTAGTTAAGGGAGACAGGGAGACCCAGTACTTC.

The CDR3 reads CASSLRRTQETQYF. DNA for the CDR3: TGTGCCAGCAGCTTACGACGGACCCAAGAGACCCAGTACTTC. The V gene is TRBV7-8, the J gene TRBJ2-5; D not resolved. Germline V lookup: CDR1 SGHVS, CDR2 FQNEAQ. Trimming stripped 2 bases from V and 1 base from J, with 8 bases between. This CDR3 is built from 14 residues.